These T cell receptor beta chains were read from a single sample in a study of T cells in Graves' hyperthyroidism and ophthalmopathy. TCRdb redid the calling of the multiplex PCR reads with MiXCR, one entry per CDR3 protein. The table includes hundreds of thousands of distinct CDR3 sequences, 16% detected once. The sequenced sample consisted of blood. The receptors were sampled from a woman under 30 with Graves' hyperthyroidism. CDR3s include the opening cysteine and the closing phenylalanine or tryptophan. The D gene is left open where the match is weak. Part of the rows lack a size; the others show once, few, many or a class for expanded clones.

J | size | D | V | CDR3 | DNA
TRBJ1-2 | many | - | TRBV11-2 | CASSLGLGRSYGYTF | TGTGCCAGCAGCTTAGGACTGGGGCGGAGCTATGGCTACACCTTC
TRBJ1-2 | few | - | TRBV28 | CASSYPLGLGGRMGGYTF | TGTGCCAGCAGTTACCCCCTCGGGCTAGGGGGGCGCATGGGTGGCTACACCTTC
TRBJ1-2 | many | - | TRBV2 | CASRFRLVGYTF | TGTGCCAGCAGATTCCGCCTAGTAGGCTACACCTTC
TRBJ1-1 | many | - | TRBV7-8 | CASSLEKRTDEAFF | TGTGCCAGCAGCTTAGAGAAAAGGACAGATGAAGCTTTCTTT
TRBJ2-7 | - | TRBD1 | TRBV7-2 | CASSSSGQGAGYEQYF | TGTGCCAGCAGCTCCTCGGGACAGGGGGCAGGTTACGAGCAGTACTTC
TRBJ2-7 | few | TRBD1 | TRBV7-9 | CASSYGDRGIYEQYF | TGTGCCAGCAGCTACGGGGACAGGGGAATCTACGAGCAGTACTTC
TRBJ2-2 | many | - | TRBV6-1 | CASSVLVSNTGELFF | TGTGCCAGCAGTGTTTTGGTCTCGAACACCGGGGAGCTGTTTTTT
TRBJ2-7 | few | TRBD1 | TRBV10-3 | CAISDRAGTGGSYEQYF | TGTGCCATCAGTGATCGAGCCGGGACAGGGGGCTCCTACGAGCAGTACTTC
TRBJ2-2 | many | TRBD1 | TRBV6-1 | CASRVGTENTGELFF | TGTGCCAGCAGGGTAGGGACAGAAAACACCGGGGAGCTGTTTTTT
TRBJ2-6 | few | TRBD1 | TRBV6-2/TRBV6-3 | CASSSPTRPGQGPSGANVLTF | TGTGCCAGCAGTTCCCCCACCCGACCGGGACAGGGACCTTCTGGGGCCAACGTCCTGACTTTC
TRBJ2-4 | - | - | TRBV28 | CASSLSDIQYF | TGTGCCAGCAGTTTATCGGACATTCAGTACTTC
TRBJ1-2 | few | TRBD1 | TRBV4-1 | CASSPSGGNYGYTF | TGCGCCAGCAGCCCTTCAGGGGGTAACTATGGCTACACCTTC
TRBJ2-3 | many | - | TRBV30 | CAWGPADTQYF | TGTGCCTGGGGACCGGCAGATACGCAGTATTTT
TRBJ2-5 | many | - | TRBV28 | CASREIVGQETQYF | TGTGCCAGCAGGGAGATAGTTGGGCAAGAGACCCAGTACTTC
TRBJ2-7 | - | - | TRBV7-2 | CASSLALGPSYEQYF | TGTGCCAGCAGCTTAGCTCTGGGGCCCTCCTACGAGCAGTACTTC
TRBJ1-3 | few | - | TRBV19 | CASSNLGGPSGNTIYF | TGTGCCAGTAGTAATCTCGGGGGTCCCTCTGGAAACACCATATATTTT
TRBJ2-1 | few | TRBD2 | TRBV6-1 | CASSHGSLLAGQGNEQFF | TGTGCCAGCAGTCACGGGTCCCTGCTAGCGGGGCAGGGAAATGAGCAGTTCTTC
TRBJ2-1 | - | - | TRBV6-1 | CASGPNGPRRYNEQFF | TGTGCCAGCGGTCCTAACGGGCCACGGAGATACAATGAGCAGTTCTTC
TRBJ1-5 | many | - | TRBV6-1 | CASSGQNSNQPQHF | TGTGCCAGCAGTGGCCAGAATAGCAATCAGCCCCAGCATTTT
TRBJ2-5 | many | TRBD2 | TRBV20-1 | CSAQLAGRGLTQYF | TGCAGTGCGCAGCTAGCTGGGAGGGGTCTGACCCAGTACTTC
TRBJ1-2 | many | TRBD1 | TRBV28 | CASSFGDSIAGYTF | TGTGCCAGCAGTTTCGGGGACAGTATTGCTGGCTACACCTTC
TRBJ2-1 | many | TRBD2 | TRBV2 | CASSDEGGSNNEQFF | TGTGCCAGCAGTGACGAGGGAGGGAGTAACAATGAGCAGTTCTTC
TRBJ2-1 | few | TRBD1 | TRBV12-3/TRBV12-4 | CASTTYGGGQGYNEQFF | TGTGCCAGCACCACCTACGGCGGGGGACAGGGATACAATGAGCAGTTCTTC
TRBJ2-1 | few | - | TRBV29-1 | CSVAGGTDVSYNEQFF | TGCAGCGTTGCGGGGGGGACAGACGTCTCCTACAATGAGCAGTTCTTC
TRBJ2-2 | - | TRBD1 | TRBV5-8 | CASSSADRETSNTGELFF | TGTGCCAGCAGCTCCGCGGACAGGGAAACCTCGAACACCGGGGAGCTGTTTTTT
TRBJ2-1 | many | TRBD2 | TRBV12-3/TRBV12-4 | CASSFVAGGNEQFF | TGTGCCAGCAGTTTCGTAGCGGGAGGTAATGAGCAGTTCTTC
TRBJ2-1 | - | - | TRBV5-1 | CASSPTGEGPFSEQFF | TGCGCCAGCAGCCCAACAGGGGAGGGTCCATTCTCTGAGCAGTTCTTC
TRBJ1-5 | many | - | TRBV12-3/TRBV12-4 | CASSHRTVLSNQPQHF | TGTGCCAGCAGTCACAGGACAGTCTTAAGCAATCAGCCCCAGCATTTT
TRBJ1-2 | - | - | TRBV18 | CDSSPPGSNYGYTF | TGTGACAGCTCACCACCAGGATCTAACTATGGCTACACCTTC
TRBJ1-5 | many | - | TRBV7-2 | CASSLLGGGTNQPQHF | TGTGCCAGCAGCTTACTTGGGGGGGGAACCAATCAGCCCCAGCATTTT
TRBJ1-4 | - | TRBD1 | TRBV12-3/TRBV12-4 | CASTWGRGPNEKLFF | TGTGCCAGCACCTGGGGGAGGGGGCCGAATGAAAAACTGTTTTTT
TRBJ2-3 | - | TRBD2 | TRBV7-2 | CTSSLVGRGGTDTQYF | TGTACCAGCAGCTTAGTTGGGCGGGGGGGCACAGATACGCAGTATTTT
TRBJ2-3 | few | - | TRBV7-2 | CASSSGFLSTDTQYF | TGTGCCAGCAGCTCGGGATTTTTAAGCACAGATACGCAGTATTTT
TRBJ1-4 | few | TRBD1 | TRBV2 | CASKRTGDEKLFF | TGTGCCAGCAAAAGGACAGGGGATGAAAAACTGTTTTTT
TRBJ2-7 | once | TRBD2 | TRBV4-1 | CASSQGASGGYEQYF | TGCGCCAGCAGCCAAGGGGCTAGCGGGGGATATGAGCAGTACTTC
TRBJ1-2 | - | - | TRBV5-4 | CASSRLPRTGNYGYTF | TGTGCCAGCAGCCGCCTTCCGAGGACGGGAAACTATGGCTACACCTTC
TRBJ2-1 | many | TRBD1 | TRBV6-2/TRBV6-3 | CASSQGGTGTFNEQFF | TGTGCCAGCAGTCAAGGCGGGACAGGGACTTTCAATGAGCAGTTCTTC
TRBJ2-3 | - | - | TRBV9 | CASRLGSGGTDTQYF | TGTGCCAGCAGGCTTGGTAGCGGAGGCACAGATACGCAGTATTTT
TRBJ2-1 | many | TRBD2 | TRBV12-3/TRBV12-4 | CASSLAGGSYNEQFF | TGTGCCAGCAGCTTAGCGGGGGGCTCCTACAATGAGCAGTTCTTC
TRBJ2-7 | many | - | TRBV19 | CASAIRDGKTEQYF | TGTGCCAGTGCAATCCGGGACGGAAAAACCGAGCAGTACTTC
TRBJ2-1 | - | TRBD2 | TRBV5-8 | CASSFWGEGRAYNEQFF | TGTGCCAGCAGCTTTTGGGGGGAGGGCCGGGCCTACAATGAGCAGTTCTTC
TRBJ2-1 | many | TRBD2 | TRBV5-1 | CASSLATSGSINEQFF | TGCGCCAGCAGCTTGGCCACTAGCGGGAGTATCAATGAGCAGTTCTTC
TRBJ1-5 | many | - | TRBV5-6 | CASSFEGNNQPQHF | TGTGCCAGCAGCTTTGAGGGGAACAATCAGCCCCAGCATTTT
TRBJ2-7 | many | TRBD2 | TRBV20-1 | CSAPAGASGPYEQYF | TGCAGTGCGCCTGCCGGGGCTAGCGGCCCCTACGAGCAGTACTTC
TRBJ2-7 | many | TRBD1 | TRBV7-9 | CASRTGGKGEQYF | TGTGCCAGCAGAACAGGGGGCAAGGGCGAGCAGTACTTC
TRBJ1-1 | many | - | TRBV24-1 | CATSDSPPNTEAFF | TGTGCCACCAGTGATTCCCCTCCGAACACTGAAGCTTTCTTT
TRBJ2-7 | many | - | TRBV12-3/TRBV12-4 | CASTFTGSSYEQYF | TGTGCCAGCACCTTTACAGGGAGCTCCTACGAGCAGTACTTC
TRBJ2-7 | many | - | TRBV11-1 | CASSQNRIVYEQYF | TGTGCCAGCAGCCAAAACAGGATCGTCTACGAGCAGTACTTC
TRBJ2-5 | many | - | TRBV3-1 | CASSQAIQETQYF | TGTGCCAGCAGCCAAGCAATACAAGAGACCCAGTACTTC